This entry lists 20 T cell receptor beta chains sequenced from one sample in a study of blood T cells in healthy people across ages. Alongside a J-beta primer mix, a sample-barcoded 5' primer served in a second PCR lasting about 7 to 11 cycles. TCRdb reprocessed the 5' RACE reads with MiXCR, giving one entry per CDR3 protein. Among 800,000 to 900,000 distinct CDR3 sequences listed, about 62% were seen once. Input material: blood. These receptors all stem from a man between 25 and 39 years old in good health.

This chain's CDR3 is CSARRVKLSGANVLTF. CDR3 in DNA: TGCAGTGCTAGACGGGTAAAACTCTCTGGGGCCAACGTCCTGACTTTC. The chain has TRBV20-1 and TRBJ2-6; D is unresolved. CDR1 is DFQATT and CDR2 is SNEGSKA in the germline V gene (reference sequence). Trimming stripped 2 bases from V and 0 bases from J, with 11 bases between. The CDR3 loop spans 16 amino acids.

This chain connects TRBV20-1 to TRBJ2-7; D gene unclear. CDR1 is DFQATT and CDR2 is SNEGSKA in the germline V gene (reference sequence). The CDR3 extends over 12 amino acids. V gave up 3 bases and J gave up 2 bases, with 8 bases separating them. CDR3 sequence reads: CSASPLTYEQYF. In nucleotides, the CDR3 is TGCAGTGCTAGTCCGCTTACCTACGAGCAGTACTTC.

The chain has TRBV7-3 and TRBJ2-5; 7 nucleotides agree with TRBD1. The CDR3 sequence is 15 residues long. Germline-derived CDR1 and CDR2 are SGHTA and FQGTGA. V lost 5 bases to trimming and J lost 2 bases; unmatched junction nucleotides: 8. The CDR3 region is CASSPGPGGQETQYF. DNA of the CDR3: TGTGCCAGCAGCCCTGGGCCAGGGGGTCAAGAGACCCAGTACTTC.

This chain links TRBV7-2 with TRBJ2-1; D is possibly TRBD1 (5 bases). V gave up 5 bases and J gave up 7 bases, with 18 bases separating them. CDR1 is SGHTA, CDR2 FQGNSA, per germline. This CDR3 contains 15 residues. CDR3 loop: CASSLIWEAGNEQFF. The CDR3 DNA sequence: TGTGCCAGCAGCCTCATTTGGGAAGCAGGGAATGAGCAGTTCTTC.

This clonotype was counted a single time. This chain joins TRBV20-1 and TRBJ1-4; no definite D call. The CDR3 has 12 amino acids. In germline, CDR1 is DFQATT, CDR2 SNEGSKA (reference sequence). V was clipped by 3 bases and J by 3 bases, with 5 bases between them. The CDR3 spells CSASFPNEKLFF. DNA for the CDR3: TGCAGTGCTAGTTTCCCTAATGAAAAACTGTTTTTT.

The table lists this clonotype with many counts. V and J are TRBV20-1 and TRBJ2-3; 8 positions agree with TRBD2. V lost 7 bases and J lost 2; bases outside the gene matches: 5. The CDR3 is made up of 13 amino acids. Germline V CDR1 and CDR2: DFQATT, SNEGSKA (reference sequence). The CDR3 DNA follows: TGCAGTGGGGGCGGGGGGCCCACAGATACGCAGTATTTT. This codes for CSGGGGPTDTQYF.

The V gene is TRBV5-1, the J gene TRBJ2-2; weak D call: TRBD1 (5 bases). Germline lookup yields CDR1 SGHRS and CDR2 YFSETQ. CDR3 length equals 16 residues. The V end lost 0 bases, the J end lost 4 bases, and 13 bases lay between the germline ends. CDR3 in DNA: TGCGCCAGCAGCTTGGACGTGGGGCTAGGCACCGGGGAGCTGTTTTTT. It yields the protein CASSLDVGLGTGELFF.

The chain links TRBV2 to TRBJ1-4, with D unclear. V was pared by 1 base and J by 1 base, with 7 bases between. Germline CDR1 and CDR2: SNHLY and FYNNEI. This CDR3 comprises 15 residues. The CDR3 DNA reads TGTGCCAGCAGTGAAGATTTGGTAACTAATGAAAAACTGTTTTTT. It specifies CASSEDLVTNEKLFF.

The chain uses TRBV5-6 and TRBJ2-7, with D possibly being TRBD2 (6 bases). CDR3 length: 14 residues. CDR1 is SGHDT and CDR2 is YYEEEE in the germline V gene. Between the trimmed V and J ends, which lost 0 bases and 8 bases, there was a span of 15 bases. CDR3 amino acids: CASSLDSGTYKQYF. DNA for the CDR3: TGTGCCAGCAGCTTGGATTCTGGGACTTACAAGCAGTACTTC.

The rearrangement uses TRBV2 and TRBJ2-1; D is unresolved. The germline gives CDR1 SNHLY, CDR2 FYNNEI. Trimming stripped 9 bases from V and 5 bases from J, with 23 bases between. The CDR3 has 16 residues. The CDR3 loop reads CASAPRVQRTDNEQFF. For the CDR3, the DNA is TGTGCCAGTGCTCCCCGGGTGCAGCGAACCGACAATGAGCAGTTCTTC.

The gene calls are TRBV10-3 and TRBJ2-1; D might be TRBD1 (6 bases). The germline gives CDR1 ENHRY, CDR2 SYGVKD. CDR3 length: 15 residues. V dropped 4 bases and J dropped 10 bases, with 20 bases sitting between them. CDR3 sequence (DNA): TGTGCCATCAGTGCCCCATTGACAGGTTACGCGGAGCAGTTCTTC. As protein: CAISAPLTGYAEQFF.

V gene TRBV4-2 combines with J gene TRBJ1-4; D possibly corresponds to TRBD1 (5 bases). The V and J ends lost 0 bases and 6 bases respectively, with 11 bases between them. The CDR3 runs 15 residues. Germline CDR1 and CDR2: LGHNA and YNFKEQ. The CDR3 DNA follows: TGTGCCAGCAGCCAAGAAGGGCAGGGCGATGAAAAACTGTTTTTT. Amino acid sequence: CASSQEGQGDEKLFF.

This clonotype came up once. This chain joins TRBV7-2 and TRBJ1-1, with no clear D. From germline, CDR1 is SGHTA and CDR2 FQGNSA. V shed 5 bases and J shed 1 base, with 8 bases lying between them. The CDR3 loop spans 13 amino acids. CDR3 protein: CASSAWQNTEAFF. In DNA, the CDR3 is TGTGCCAGCAGCGCTTGGCAGAACACTGAAGCTTTCTTT.

The chain links TRBV7-2 to TRBJ2-1; D remains ambiguous. The CDR3 totals 14 residues. Trimming pared 5 bases from V and 6 bases from J, leaving 14 bases between. Germline V lookup: CDR1 SGHTA, CDR2 FQGNSA. The CDR3: CASSHRGRSNEQFF. CDR3 DNA sequence: TGTGCCAGCAGCCACCGCGGACGTAGCAATGAGCAGTTCTTC.

The rearrangement joins TRBV10-3 to TRBJ2-3; D is perhaps TRBD1 or TRBD2 (5 bases each). The V end lost 0 bases, the J end lost 5 bases, and 12 bases lay between the germline ends. CDR3 length: 15 residues. The germline V gene encodes CDR1 ENHRY and CDR2 SYGVKD. The CDR3 nucleotides are TGTGCCATCAGTGAGTCAATGGGGACCAAAGATACGCAGTATTTT. This codes for CAISESMGTKDTQYF.

V and J are TRBV7-9 and TRBJ2-1, with 12 bases lining up with TRBD2. Trimming at V came to 5 bases and at J to 6 bases, leaving 8 bases not matched to a gene. CDR1 and CDR2 (germline): SEHNR, FQNEAQ (reference sequence). The CDR3 extends over 16 amino acids. This CDR3 is CASSPTSGGRVNEQFF. For the CDR3, the DNA is TGTGCCAGCAGCCCAACTAGCGGGGGGAGGGTCAATGAGCAGTTCTTC.

This rearrangement joins TRBV5-1 to TRBJ2-1; D uncertain. Germline CDR1 reads SGHRS; CDR2 reads YFSETQ. This CDR3 is built from 12 residues. Trimming removed 3 bases from V and 8 bases from J, with 9 bases in between. CDR3 region: CASSWVSDEQFF. CDR3 bases: TGCGCCAGCAGCTGGGTTTCGGATGAGCAGTTCTTC.

This chain joins TRBV27 and TRBJ2-4, with 11 bases aligning to TRBD2. V lost 8 bases to trimming and J lost 0 bases; unmatched junction nucleotides: 15. CDR3 length equals 19 residues. The germline gives CDR1 MNHEY, CDR2 SMNVEV (reference sequence). CDR3 region: CASRRTGTSGVLAKNIQYF. CDR3 coding DNA: TGTGCCAGCCGACGCACCGGGACTAGCGGAGTCCTAGCCAAAAACATTCAGTACTTC.

The chain links TRBV7-9 to TRBJ2-7; TRBD1 aligns across 8 bases. V shed 6 bases and J 5 bases; nucleotides not matched to a gene: 3. The germline V gene encodes CDR1 SEHNR and CDR2 FQNEAQ (reference sequence). The CDR3 runs 12 residues. As DNA, the CDR3 is TGTGCCAGCAGAAAGGACAGGGACGAGCAGTACTTC. This gives the protein CASRKDRDEQYF.

The chain has TRBV27 and TRBJ2-1, with 9 nucleotides matching TRBD2. The CDR3 runs 14 residues. Germline assignment: CDR1 MNHEY and CDR2 SMNVEV (reference sequence). The ends lost 4 bases at V and 8 bases at J; junction bases unmatched: 6. CDR3 region: CASSSGTSRDEQFF. The DNA of the CDR3 is TGTGCCAGCAGTTCGGGGACTAGCCGCGATGAGCAGTTCTTC.